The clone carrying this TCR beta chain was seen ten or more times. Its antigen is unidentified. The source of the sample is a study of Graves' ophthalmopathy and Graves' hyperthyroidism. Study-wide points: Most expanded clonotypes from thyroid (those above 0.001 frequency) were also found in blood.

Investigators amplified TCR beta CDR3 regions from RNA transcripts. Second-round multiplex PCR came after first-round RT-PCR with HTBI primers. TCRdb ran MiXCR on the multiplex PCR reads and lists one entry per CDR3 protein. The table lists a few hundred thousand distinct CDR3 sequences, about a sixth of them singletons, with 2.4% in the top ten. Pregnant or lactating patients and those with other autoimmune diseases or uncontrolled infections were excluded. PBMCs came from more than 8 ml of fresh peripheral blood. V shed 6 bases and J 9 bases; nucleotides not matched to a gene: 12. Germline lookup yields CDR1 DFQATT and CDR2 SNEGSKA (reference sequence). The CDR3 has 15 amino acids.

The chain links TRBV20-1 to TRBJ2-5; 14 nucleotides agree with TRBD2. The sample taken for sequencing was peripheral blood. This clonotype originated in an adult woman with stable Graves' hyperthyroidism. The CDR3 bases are TGCAGTGCAACGGTGGGGACTAGCGGGAGCTGGGCCCAGTACTTC. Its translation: CSATVGTSGSWAQYF.